This T cell receptor beta chain came from a study of vaccination and CD4 T cells after COVID-19. This clonotype is termed medium-sized. Its antigen is still unknown. With the Oncomine TCR Beta short-read assay, DNA from cultured CD4+ T cells was sequenced. TCRdb used MiXCR to reprocess the PCR reads, holding one entry per CDR3 protein. The sample has about 6,600 distinct CDR3 sequences, roughly 22% seen once. Germline CDR1 reads SGHVS; CDR2 reads FQNEAQ. CDR3 size: 11 residues. The V end was cut by 5 bases, the J end by 5 bases, with 7 bases between. Treatment: approximately 10-day PBMC culture with coronavirus spike peptide pools or control peptides (ViraFEST assay).

The sample was CD4+ T cells from blood, cultured in vitro, taken after SARS-CoV-2 vaccination. The clonotype originates from a human donor who had recovered from COVID-19. The rearrangement joins TRBV7-8 to TRBJ2-7; D not certain. Written as DNA, the CDR3 is TGTGCCAGCAGCCGAACGAACGAGCAGTACTTC. Translation: CASSRTNEQYF.